One and the same sample provided the 11 T cell receptor beta chains below, sequenced in a study of cytomegalovirus exposure and HLA in healthy donors. PCR involved 60 Vbeta and 13 Jbeta primers. Sequencing used immunoSEQ multiplex PCR; TCRdb keeps in-frame clones, though not all of them. The sample shows around 180,000 clones, approximately 86% of them seen only once. Sequencing was carried out using PBMCs. The receptors were sampled from a woman aged 18-29 years in good health and CMV-seronegative.

The rearrangement joins TRBV29-1 to TRBJ2-3; TRBD2 is a possible D gene (7 bases). Germline V gives CDR1 SQVTM, CDR2 ANQGSEA. V lost 8 bases, J lost 5 bases, and 20 bases lay in between. The CDR3 length is 14 residues. CDR3 protein: CSLTGASGGDTQYF. CDR3 DNA: TGCAGCCTGACAGGCGCCTCGGGGGGAGATACGCAGTATTTT.

The count of this clone is one. The V call is TRBV19, the J call TRBJ1-2; 9 nucleotides match TRBD1. J gave up 2 bases and V 5 bases, and 12 bases lay outside the gene matches. This CDR3 region has 17 residues. Germline CDR1 and CDR2: LNHDA and SQIVND (reference sequence). CDR3 DNA sequence: TGTGCCAGTAGTCGCGGACAGGGGACACTCCCCAACTATGGCTACACCTTC. Translating it yields CASSRGQGTLPNYGYTF.

This sequence joins TRBV4-2 and TRBJ2-4, with D perhaps matching TRBD2 (6 bases). Between the trimmed V and J ends, which lost 0 bases and 6 bases, there was a span of 12 bases. This CDR3 contains 15 residues. Germline lookup yields CDR1 LGHNA and CDR2 YNFKEQ. CDR3 DNA sequence: TGTGCCAGCAGCCAAGATGTGGGGCGGGGAAACATTCAGTACTTC. This sequence encodes CASSQDVGRGNIQYF.

This chain uses TRBV4-1 with TRBJ2-7; 8 nucleotides agree with TRBD2. Germline assignment: CDR1 MGHRA and CDR2 YSYEKL. V was clipped by 2 bases and J by 5 bases; unmatched bases: 5. This CDR3 region has 14 residues. The CDR3, as DNA: TGCGCCAGCAGCCAAACGGGACTAGTAGACGAGCAGTACTTC. Encoded protein: CASSQTGLVDEQYF.

V usage is TRBV5-4 and J usage is TRBJ2-7; 8 bases agree with TRBD2. Germline V lookup: CDR1 SGHNT, CDR2 YYREEE (reference sequence). Trimming cost V 4 bases and J 3 bases; bases outside gene matches: 9. The CDR3 length is 15 residues. DNA for the CDR3: TGTGCCAGCAGCCACCTGGGCGGGGGGTTCTACGAGCAGTACTTC. This codes for CASSHLGGGFYEQYF.

V and J are TRBV4-1 and TRBJ2-1, with D perhaps matching TRBD2 (6 bases). The CDR3 is 16 residues long. V was pared by 1 base and J by 3 bases, with 13 bases between. The V gene's germline CDR1 is MGHRA and CDR2 YSYEKL. CDR3 loop: CASSQGPGEYYNEQFF. The CDR3 nucleotides are TGCGCCAGCAGCCAAGGTCCGGGAGAGTACTACAATGAGCAGTTCTTC.

This chain joins TRBV7-9 and TRBJ1-2; maybe TRBD1 (6 bases). This CDR3 contains 15 residues. The V gene lost 4 bases and the J gene lost 5 bases, with 17 bases spanning the gap. Germline V CDR1 and CDR2: SEHNR, FQNEAQ (reference sequence). CDR3 amino acids: CASSSRGNLSYGYTF. In nucleotides, the CDR3 is TGTGCCAGCAGCTCCAGGGGTAATCTCAGTTATGGCTACACCTTC.

This chain uses TRBV19 with TRBJ1-1; D gene ambiguous. The length of the CDR3 is 15 residues. Germline V gene sequence: CDR1 LNHDA, CDR2 SQIVND (reference sequence). V lost 5 bases to trimming and J lost 1 base, with 14 bases between them. The CDR3 nucleotides are TGTGCCAGTAGTTCCCCGGCTAGATCGAACACTGAAGCTTTCTTT. It specifies CASSSPARSNTEAFF.

The genes are TRBV5-1 and TRBJ2-1, with TRBD2 identical over 14 bases. Unmatched junction bases numbered 2, after V lost 3 bases and J lost 0 bases. Per germline, CDR1 SGHRS and CDR2 YFSETQ. This CDR3 is built from 17 residues. The CDR3 loop reads CASSWGLAGASYNEQFF. CDR3 sequence (DNA): TGCGCCAGCAGCTGGGGACTAGCGGGGGCCTCCTACAATGAGCAGTTCTTC.

The V gene is TRBV18, the J gene TRBJ2-1, with 12 bases fitting TRBD2. Trimming took 5 bases from V and 9 from J; bases not matched to a gene: 14. This CDR3 spans 17 amino acids. CDR1 KGHSH and CDR2 LQKENI come from the germline V gene. The CDR3 spells CASSTRRTSGTGGEQFF. In DNA, the CDR3 is TGTGCCAGCTCAACTAGGAGGACTAGCGGGACTGGCGGTGAGCAGTTCTTC.

On this clone itself: Distinct nucleotide sequences in the sample also encode this CDR3. The chain links TRBV6-5 to TRBJ1-2; D perhaps matches TRBD1 (5 bases). Trimming left V 0 bases short and J 4 bases short, with 6 bases between. Germline values: CDR1 MNHEY, CDR2 SVGAGI. CDR3 size: 13 residues. In DNA, the CDR3 is TGTGCCAGCAGTTACTCCGGGGGCTATGGCTACACCTTC. Protein product: CASSYSGGYGYTF.